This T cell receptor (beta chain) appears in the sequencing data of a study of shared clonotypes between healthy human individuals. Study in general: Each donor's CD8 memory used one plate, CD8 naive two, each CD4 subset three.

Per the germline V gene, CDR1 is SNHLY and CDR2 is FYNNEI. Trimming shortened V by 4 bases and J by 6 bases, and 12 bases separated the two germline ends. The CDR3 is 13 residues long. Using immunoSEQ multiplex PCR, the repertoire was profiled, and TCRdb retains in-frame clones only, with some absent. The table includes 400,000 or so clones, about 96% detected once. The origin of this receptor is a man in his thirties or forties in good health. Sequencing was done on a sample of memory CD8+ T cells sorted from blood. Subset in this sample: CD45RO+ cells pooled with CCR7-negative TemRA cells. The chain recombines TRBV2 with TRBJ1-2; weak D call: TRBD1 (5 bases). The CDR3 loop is CASSVRGGNGYTF. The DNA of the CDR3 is TGTGCCAGCAGTGTGAGGGGTGGGAATGGCTACACCTTC.